This section outlines one TCR beta chain sequence together with its context. Methods used by the authors: From reference gene primer amplification, estimates of nucleated cell counts were derived. TCRdb's copy holds only in-frame clones and misses some; the assay was immunoSEQ multiplex PCR. Clonal size and the V and J genes are those of that table, whereas D and trimming came from the DNA. The data contain about 140,000 clones, 88% of them singletons. The data belong to a study of blood T cell repertoires in COVID-19. Study details: There were acute and convalescent COVID-19 samples, and they came from the United States, Italy and Spain. PBMCs, B-cell-depleted T cells, or T cells provided the cDNA or gDNA that made up the material.

Germline V gives CDR1 MNHNS, CDR2 SASEGT. This CDR3 has 14 residues. V lost 1 base, J lost 0 bases, and 7 bases lay in between. Sequencing was done on a sample of peripheral blood. This sequence originates from a man aged 55-75 years with active or convalescent COVID-19. This sequence joins TRBV6-1 and TRBJ2-7, with a tentative D call TRBD2 (6 bases). Here the CDR3 reads CASSEVADSYEQYF. CDR3 nucleotides: TGTGCCAGCAGTGAAGTAGCGGACTCCTACGAGCAGTACTTC.